Listed below are T cell receptor beta chains from one sample, sequenced in a study of blood T cell repertoires in COVID-19. Assay used: immunoSEQ multiplex PCR; TCRdb lists only in-frame clones, some missing. The sample lists roughly 43,000 clones; roughly 85% were seen once. Sequenced input: peripheral blood. The receptor source for this set is a woman between 70 and 85 years old with acute or convalescent COVID-19. The CDR3 runs from the conserved cysteine through the conserved F or W. A D gene is named only where the DNA matches it firmly. Size values are once, few and many counts, or a class for expanded clones, and some rows have none.

D gene,V gene,clone size,J gene,CDR3 protein,CDR3 DNA
TRBD2,TRBV6-2/TRBV6-3,-,TRBJ2-3,CASSYTSGRTDTQYF,TGTGCCAGCAGTTATACTAGCGGGAGGACAGATACGCAGTATTTT
TRBD2,TRBV14,once,TRBJ2-3,CASSRTGGTDTQYF,TGTGCCAGCAGCCGAACGGGAGGAACAGATACGCAGTATTTT
TRBD2,TRBV10-2,-,TRBJ2-1,CASRDSGRGQEQFF,TGCGCCAGCCGGGACTCCGGGAGGGGCCAGGAGCAGTTCTTC
TRBD1,TRBV29-1,-,TRBJ2-1,CSARTGSYNEQFF,TGCAGCGCACGGACAGGGTCCTACAATGAGCAGTTCTTC
-,TRBV10-3,-,TRBJ1-5,CAISEEGRASQNQPQHF,TGTGCCATCAGTGAGGAGGGTAGGGCAAGTCAGAACCAGCCCCAGCATTTT
-,TRBV23-1,once,TRBJ1-3,CASSQGTLCAFSGNTIYF,TGCGCCAGCAGCCAGGGGACCTTGTGTGCCTTCTCTGGAAACACCATATATTTT
-,TRBV6-5,once,TRBJ1-1,CASSYGPNTEAFF,TGTGCCAGCAGTTACGGCCCCAACACTGAAGCTTTCTTT
-,TRBV7-3,-,TRBJ1-2,CASSLTFSTLSGYTF,TGTGCCAGCAGCTTAACGTTTAGCACCCTCAGTGGCTACACCTTC
-,TRBV27,-,TRBJ1-2,CASSLSTGQDYGYTF,TGTGCCAGCAGTTTATCGACGGGACAAGACTATGGCTACACCTTC
TRBD1,TRBV5-8,-,TRBJ2-7,CASSVDRGRNEQYF,TGTGCCAGCAGCGTGGACAGGGGGCGAAACGAGCAGTACTTC
-,TRBV19,-,TRBJ1-1,CASSARRGTSLMNTEAFF,TGTGCCAGTAGCGCCCGAAGAGGGACAAGCCTGATGAACACTGAAGCTTTCTTT
-,TRBV12-2,-,TRBJ2-7,CASRLASEQYF,TGTGCAAGTCGCTTAGCCTCTGAGCAGTACTTC
-,TRBV10-3,-,TRBJ1-1,CAISGGPPLGVNTEAFF,TGTGCCATCAGTGGGGGCCCCCCCCTTGGGGTGAACACTGAAGCTTTCTTT
TRBD2,TRBV5-4,-,TRBJ2-5,CASSSPTSGRGETQYF,TGTGCCAGCAGCAGCCCGACTAGCGGGAGAGGAGAGACCCAGTACTTC
-,TRBV7-6,-,TRBJ1-6,CASSLNSNNSPLHF,TGTGCCAGCAGCTTAAACAGTAACAATTCACCCCTCCACTTT
-,TRBV28,-,TRBJ2-7,CASTIPSGSYEQYF,TGTGCCAGCACTATACCCTCGGGGTCCTACGAGCAGTACTTC
-,TRBV7-9,-,TRBJ2-7,CASSTTTRPYEQYF,TGTGCCAGCAGCACAACGACACGGCCCTACGAGCAGTACTTC
-,TRBV7-2,few,TRBJ2-2,CASSFPRLNTGELFF,TGTGCCAGCAGCTTCCCAAGACTAAACACCGGGGAGCTGTTTTTT
TRBD1,TRBV24-1,-,TRBJ2-5,CATSDSRDRVFPETQYF,TGTGCCACCAGTGATAGCCGGGACAGGGTTTTTCCGGAGACCCAGTACTTC
TRBD2,TRBV2,-,TRBJ2-1,CAGSSGRGNEQFF,TGTGCCGGTTCTAGCGGGAGGGGAAATGAGCAGTTCTTC
-,TRBV11-3,-,TRBJ2-3,CASSPTRTTDTQYF,TGTGCCAGCAGCCCGACTAGGACCACAGATACGCAGTATTTT
TRBD2,TRBV11-3,-,TRBJ2-1,CASSLDSHASGRDEQFF,TGTGCCAGCAGCTTAGACTCGCATGCTAGCGGGAGGGATGAGCAGTTCTTC
-,TRBV9,-,TRBJ2-7,CASSGPIGAEQYF,TGTGCCAGCAGCGGGCCGATAGGGGCCGAGCAGTACTTC
-,TRBV19,-,TRBJ1-5,CASSIDRGPQHF,TGTGCCAGTAGTATAGATAGGGGGCCCCAGCATTTT
TRBD2,TRBV14,once,TRBJ2-3,CASSQDQLAPSTDTQYF,TGTGCCAGCAGCCAAGATCAACTAGCGCCAAGCACAGATACGCAGTATTTT
TRBD2,TRBV7-2,-,TRBJ2-1,CASSLGLAGAEQFF,TGTGCCAGCAGCCTCGGACTAGCCGGAGCAGAGCAGTTCTTC
-,TRBV6-1,-,TRBJ2-3,CASSGTGAGDTDTQYF,TGTGCCAGCAGTGGGACAGGAGCGGGAGATACAGATACGCAGTATTTT
-,TRBV2,few,TRBJ1-2,CASSVSLGGYTF,TGTGCCAGCAGTGTTTCCCTAGGTGGCTACACCTTC
TRBD1,TRBV7-6,-,TRBJ1-3,CASRGAGGLGNTIYF,TGTGCCAGCAGGGGCGCAGGGGGTTTAGGGAACACCATATATTTT
-,TRBV6-5,-,TRBJ1-4,CASSYSTGVGEKLFF,TGTGCCAGCAGTTACTCGACGGGGGTAGGAGAAAAACTGTTTTTT
-,TRBV28,-,TRBJ1-4,CASSPGDRTNEKLFF,TGTGCCAGCAGCCCAGGCGACAGAACTAATGAAAAACTGTTTTTT
-,TRBV29-1,-,TRBJ2-5,CSVEVRYRESRETQYF,TGCAGCGTTGAAGTGCGTTACAGGGAGTCGAGAGAGACCCAGTACTTC
TRBD1,TRBV4-2,-,TRBJ2-3,CASSQARDRVTDTQYF,TGTGCCAGCAGCCAGGCCCGGGACAGGGTCACGGATACGCAGTATTTT
-,TRBV24-1,-,TRBJ1-2,CATSDGIYGYTF,TGTGCCACCAGTGACGGGATCTATGGCTACACCTTC
-,TRBV5-1,-,TRBJ2-7,CASSLAQGGGRAYEQYF,TGCGCCAGCAGCTTGGCACAGGGTGGAGGGAGGGCCTACGAGCAGTACTTC
-,TRBV19,-,TRBJ2-1,CASSIGLSYNEQFF,TGTGCCAGTAGTATCGGACTTTCCTACAATGAGCAGTTCTTC
-,TRBV2,-,TRBJ2-3,CASSASTDTQYF,TGTGCCAGCAGTGCCTCCACAGATACGCAGTATTTT
TRBD2,TRBV27,once,TRBJ2-7,CASSPLAGGYEQYF,TGTGCCAGCAGCCCTCTAGCGGGAGGATACGAGCAGTACTTC
-,TRBV4-1,once,TRBJ1-1,CASSQSRGRAEAFF,TGCGCCAGCAGCCAAAGTCGGGGGAGGGCTGAAGCTTTCTTT
TRBD1,TRBV29-1,-,TRBJ2-7,CSVENLLGQGNYEQYF,TGCAGCGTTGAAAACCTTCTTGGACAGGGAAACTACGAGCAGTACTTC
-,TRBV5-1,-,TRBJ2-7,CASSSNRSSYEQYF,TGCGCCAGCAGCTCGAACAGGAGCTCCTACGAGCAGTACTTC
-,TRBV6-5,once,TRBJ2-7,CASSSPYRALYEQYF,TGTGCCAGCAGTTCGCCTTACAGGGCTCTGTACGAGCAGTACTTC
TRBD1,TRBV19,-,TRBJ2-7,CASSLGQSSYEQYF,TGTGCCAGTAGTTTGGGACAGAGCTCCTACGAGCAGTACTTC
TRBD1,TRBV27,-,TRBJ2-3,CASSPGTGGTQYF,TGTGCCAGCAGTCCCGGGACAGGGGGTACGCAGTATTTT
-,TRBV7-8,-,TRBJ2-7,CASSPSLSRSEQYF,TGTGCCAGCAGTCCCTCTCTTTCAAGGAGCGAGCAGTACTTC
-,TRBV6-2/TRBV6-3,-,TRBJ2-5,CASSYPTGKETQYF,TGTGCCAGCAGTTACCCTACCGGGAAAGAGACCCAGTACTTC